The 11 T cell receptor beta chains presented below share a single source sample, sequenced in a study of blood T cell repertoires in COVID-19. TCRdb keeps only in-frame clones here, not all; method: immunoSEQ multiplex PCR. The repertoire includes under 200,000 clones, roughly four fifths of them detected once, and about 10% sits in the top ten. The material sequenced was PBMCs or T cells enriched from blood (not recorded which). The receptor set was obtained from a man in his fifties who had recovered from COVID-19.

The chain recombines TRBV20-1 with TRBJ2-2, with D unclear. The CDR3 totals 11 residues. Trimming took off 0 bases at V and 16 bases at J, with 12 bases between the two ends. Germline V CDR1 and CDR2: DFQATT, SNEGSKA (reference sequence). The CDR3 sequence is CSARDGYYAFF. Written as DNA, the CDR3 is TGCAGTGCTAGAGATGGGTACTATGCGTTTTTT.

In this sample, this clone turned up a few times. The gene calls are TRBV28 and TRBJ2-7, with TRBD2 matching 9 bases. From germline, CDR1 is MDHEN and CDR2 SYDVKM. The CDR3 has 15 residues. Trimming cost V 2 bases and J 6 bases; bases outside gene matches: 8. CDR3 sequence (DNA): TGTGCCAGCAGTTTAAGAGGGCTAGCGGGATTCGAGCAGTACTTC. It is translated as CASSLRGLAGFEQYF.

The genes are TRBV7-9 and TRBJ2-7, with 9 nucleotides matching TRBD1. This CDR3 contains 15 residues. CDR1 SEHNR and CDR2 FQNEAQ come from the germline V gene (reference sequence). V lost 5 bases, J lost 6 bases, and 11 bases stayed unmatched. The CDR3 coding sequence is TGTGCCAGCAGCCAACCCGGGACAGGGAAAGCCGAGCAGTACTTC. This encodes CASSQPGTGKAEQYF.

The chain has TRBV5-1 and TRBJ2-3, with 10 nucleotides matching TRBD2. This CDR3 is built from 18 residues. V was pared by 1 base and J by 0 bases, with 8 bases of the junction left unmatched. Germline loops: CDR1 SGHRS, CDR2 YFSETQ. DNA of the CDR3: TGCGCCAGCAGCTTGCGGGCTAGCGGGGGACGAAGCACAGATACGCAGTATTTT. This gives the protein CASSLRASGGRSTDTQYF.

The chain has TRBV5-1 and TRBJ2-7, with 8 bases matching TRBD1. The CDR3 loop spans 15 amino acids. The V gene's germline CDR1 is SGHRS and CDR2 YFSETQ. V lost 4 bases and J lost 5; bases outside the gene matches: 11. As DNA, the CDR3 is TGCGCCAGCAGCGTGTTGGGGACAGGTCTCGACGAGCAGTACTTC. Translated: CASSVLGTGLDEQYF.

This rearrangement joins TRBV5-1 to TRBJ1-1; D might be TRBD1 (6 bases). V lost 2 bases to trimming and J lost 3 bases, with 20 bases between them. The CDR3 extends over 17 amino acids. Germline V lookup: CDR1 SGHRS, CDR2 YFSETQ. CDR3 protein: CASSLVAGARVDTEAFF. The CDR3 coding sequence is TGCGCCAGCAGCTTAGTGGCGGGGGCCAGGGTGGACACTGAAGCTTTCTTT.

The rearrangement links TRBV11-3 to TRBJ2-1, with D maybe TRBD1 (6 bases). Trimming took 4 bases from V and 5 from J, leaving 27 bases between them. Per the germline V gene, CDR1 is SGHNT and CDR2 is YENEEA. The CDR3 length is 19 residues. The DNA for the CDR3 is TGTGCCAGCAGCTCACCGACAGGAGATCGTCGGATTGGGCACAATGAGCAGTTCTTC. Protein: CASSSPTGDRRIGHNEQFF.

The rearrangement uses TRBV10-3 and TRBJ2-3; D is ambiguous. CDR3 size: 13 residues. Germline-derived CDR1 and CDR2 are ENHRY and SYGVKD. The V and J ends lost 2 bases and 4 bases respectively, with 7 bases between them. Written as DNA, the CDR3 is TGTGCCATCAGTGAGAATGAGGCAGATACGCAGTATTTT. Translating it yields CAISENEADTQYF.

The chain carries TRBV5-1 and TRBJ2-7, with 12 bases fitting TRBD1. Germline V CDR1 and CDR2: SGHRS, YFSETQ. This CDR3 comprises 14 residues. Germline trimming cut 3 bases from V and 7 bases from J; bases unmatched to any gene: 5. CDR3 sequence: CASSSGQGAGEQYF. The CDR3 DNA follows: TGCGCCAGCAGCTCGGGACAGGGGGCAGGAGAGCAGTACTTC.

The V and J genes are TRBV14 and TRBJ2-5, with 8 positions matching TRBD2. The CDR3 sequence is 15 residues long. CDR1 and CDR2 from the germline V gene are SGHDN and FVKESK. After removal of 7 bases from V and 2 bases from J, the junction contained 9 bases not matched to a gene. The CDR3 spells CASKRGGPGQETQYF. The CDR3 DNA is TGTGCCAGCAAACGGGGGGGACCCGGACAAGAGACCCAGTACTTC.

This chain connects TRBV28 to TRBJ1-4, with 8 bases matching TRBD1. CDR1 is MDHEN and CDR2 is SYDVKM in the germline V gene. The junction had 10 bases not matched to a gene; V was cut back by 6 bases and J by 1 base. This CDR3 has 17 amino acids. Written as DNA, the CDR3 is TGTGCCAGCAGCGAGGGGGCAGGGGGCGAAACTAATGAAAAACTGTTTTTT. Amino acid sequence: CASSEGAGGETNEKLFF.